This record looks at one T cell receptor beta chain sequence and its context. Here immunoSEQ multiplex PCR was the method, and the copy in TCRdb shows in-frame clones only, minus some. This table has approximately 300,000 clones, around 90% appearing once. The record originates from a study of blood T cell repertoires in COVID-19. Study context: Samples representing acute and convalescent COVID-19 were sourced from the United States, Italy and Spain.

V was pared by 0 bases and J by 3 bases, with 4 bases of the junction left unmatched. Germline CDR1 and CDR2: SGHRS and YFSETQ. This CDR3 spans 16 amino acids. The V and J genes are TRBV5-1 and TRBJ2-1; 9 positions match TRBD2. Sequencing was carried out using peripheral blood. The TCR sequence derives from a woman aged 25 to 45 with COVID-19, enrolled during active disease. CDR3 amino acids: CASSLGASGNYNEQFF. CDR3 bases: TGCGCCAGCAGCTTGGGAGCTAGCGGGAACTACAATGAGCAGTTCTTC. Full variable domain (outside the CDR3, taken from reference TRBV5-1 and TRBJ2-1): KAGVTQTPRYLIKTRGQQVTLSCSPISGHRSVSWYQQTPGQGLQFLFEYFSETQRNKGNFPGRFSGRQFSNSRSEMNVSTLELGDSALYLCASSLGASGNYNEQFFGPGTRLTVL.